This T cell receptor (beta chain) derives from a study of blood T cell repertoires in COVID-19. Whole-study context: Acute-phase and convalescent COVID-19 samples originated in the United States, Italy and Spain. PBMCs, B-cell-depleted T cells, or T cells were the source of the cDNA or gDNA that made up the material.

Profiled with immunoSEQ multiplex PCR; TCRdb holds only in-frame clones, not every one. The data show around 170,000 clones, around 83% seen once. The CDR3 covers 15 residues. Germline V CDR1 and CDR2: LNHDA, SQIVND (reference sequence). With 2 bases clipped from V and 7 bases from J, the junction kept 8 bases outside the gene matches. The sequence was collected from a woman between 65 and 79 years old with COVID-19, enrolled during active disease. Sequenced material: peripheral blood. This chain joins TRBV19 and TRBJ2-1, with 7 bases aligning to TRBD2. The CDR3 reads CASSISLAYGNEQFF. CDR3 DNA sequence: TGTGCCAGTAGTATATCACTAGCGTATGGGAATGAGCAGTTCTTC.